Listed below are T cell receptor beta chains from one sample, sequenced in a study of a mutant IDH1 vaccine in newly diagnosed glioma. The antigens of these receptors remain unknown. The table came from immunoSEQ multiplex PCR; TCRdb's copy has only in-frame clones and leaves some out. There are just over 35,000 clones in the sample; 80% occur only once, and about 15% lies in the top ten. Sequencing used peripheral blood mononuclear cells (PBMCs), obtained from a glioma patient whose treatment included an IDH1 peptide vaccine. Receptors were obtained from a woman aged 25 to 39 with glioma. Some clones in this sample may be carry-over from other donors' samples. The CDR3 runs from the conserved cysteine through the conserved F or W. A D gene is named only where the DNA matches it firmly.

V	D	J	CDR3
TRBV7-8	TRBD2	TRBJ2-1	CASSLREGPYNEQFF
TRBV5-1	-	TRBJ1-1	CASSLASVGRNTEAFF
TRBV29-1	TRBD1	TRBJ1-3	CSVGDRRAGNTIYF
TRBV5-4	-	TRBJ2-7	CASSLDPGSSYEQYF
TRBV7-8	-	TRBJ1-4	CASSPGTPGIEKLFF
TRBV6-5	-	TRBJ2-3	CASSYLVGASDTQYF
TRBV13	TRBD2	TRBJ2-1	CASSWADGTSFPEQFF
TRBV5-1	-	TRBJ1-2	CASSPEGERGNYYGYTF
TRBV19	TRBD2	TRBJ2-5	CASSRTSGSLETQYF
TRBV27	-	TRBJ2-7	CASSPSSGGAFFEQYF
TRBV9	TRBD1	TRBJ2-3	CASSAWTGVRTDTQYF
TRBV27	-	TRBJ2-7	CASSLSKASNEQYF
TRBV11-2	-	TRBJ1-2	CASSQYDYGYTF
TRBV19	-	TRBJ1-2	CASKERERYGYTF
TRBV15	-	TRBJ2-7	CATSRVLGQGGFEQYF
TRBV27	-	TRBJ1-1	CASSSGLAEAFF
TRBV14	-	TRBJ2-2	CASSQPWNTGELFF
TRBV29-1	-	TRBJ1-2	CSVDGVGSYGYTF
TRBV5-3	-	TRBJ1-4	CARSPGGLVF
TRBV28	-	TRBJ2-2	CASSFWGVRTGELFF
TRBV25-1	-	TRBJ1-1	CASTLSAGNTEAFF
TRBV2	-	TRBJ1-2	CASSESVDYGYTF
TRBV6-5	TRBD1	TRBJ1-1	CASNSDRANTEAFF